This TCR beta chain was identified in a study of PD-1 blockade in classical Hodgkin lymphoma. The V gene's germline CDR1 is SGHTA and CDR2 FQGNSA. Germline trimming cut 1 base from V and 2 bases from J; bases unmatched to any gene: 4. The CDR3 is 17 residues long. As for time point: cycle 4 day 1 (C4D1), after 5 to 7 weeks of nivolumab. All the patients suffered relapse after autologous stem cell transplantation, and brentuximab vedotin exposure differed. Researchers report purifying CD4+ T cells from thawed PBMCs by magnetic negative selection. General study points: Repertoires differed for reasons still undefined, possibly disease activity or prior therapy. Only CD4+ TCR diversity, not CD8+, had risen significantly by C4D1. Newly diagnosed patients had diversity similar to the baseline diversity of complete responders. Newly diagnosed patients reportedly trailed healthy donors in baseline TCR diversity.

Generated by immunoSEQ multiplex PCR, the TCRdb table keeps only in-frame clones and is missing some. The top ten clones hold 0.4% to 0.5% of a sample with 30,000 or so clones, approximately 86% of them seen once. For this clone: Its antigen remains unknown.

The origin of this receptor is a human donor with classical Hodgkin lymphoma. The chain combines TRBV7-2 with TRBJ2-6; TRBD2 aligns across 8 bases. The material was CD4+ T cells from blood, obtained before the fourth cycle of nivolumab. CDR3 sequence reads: CASSLGLAGTGANVLTF. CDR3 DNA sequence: TGTGCCAGCAGCTTAGGTTTAGCGGGAACTGGGGCCAACGTCCTGACTTTC. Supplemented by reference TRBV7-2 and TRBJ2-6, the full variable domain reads GAGVSQSPSNKVTEKGKDVELRCDPISGHTALYWYRQSLGQGLEFLIYFQGNSAPDKSGLPSDRFSAERTGGSVSTLTIQRTQQEDSAVYLCASSLGLAGTGANVLTFGAGSRLTVL.